A selection of T cell receptor beta chains follows, all from one sample in a study of breast tumors, draining lymph nodes, adjacent tissues. TCRdb reprocessed the multiplex PCR reads with MiXCR, giving one entry per CDR3 protein. The table has roughly 86,000 distinct CDR3 sequences, approximately 20% seen once. The material sequenced was axillary lymph node tissue. These TCRs come from a female donor with breast cancer. Some clones in this sample may be carry-over from other donors' samples. Both conserved end residues are part of each CDR3. The D gene is left open where the match is weak. Not every row has a clone size; where given, it reads once, few, many or a size class.

d_gene,j_gene,abundance,v_gene,len,CDR3nt,CDR3aa
TRBD2,TRBJ2-1,few,TRBV27,13,TGTGCCAGCAACCGCCAGGGAGGGAATGAGCAGTTCTTC,CASNRQGGNEQFF
TRBD2,TRBJ2-7,few,TRBV27,12,TGTGCCAGCAGTTTAGAGGGGCTAGCGGAGTACTTC,CASSLEGLAEYF
NA,TRBJ1-5,many,TRBV7-8,17,TGTGCCAGCAGCCCCCGCCGGGGACGATATAGCAATCAGCCCCAGCATTTT,CASSPRRGRYSNQPQHF
NA,TRBJ2-3,many,TRBV20-1,13,TGCAGTGCTAGCGACTTCCACACAGATACGCAGTATTTT,CSASDFHTDTQYF
TRBD1,TRBJ1-2,many,TRBV20-1,13,TGCAGTGCCCCCGGGACAGGGAACCATGGCTACACCTTC,CSAPGTGNHGYTF
TRBD1,TRBJ1-4,NA,TRBV5-4,17,TGTGCCAGCAGCTTGGGCGGGACAGGGGGCGGTAATGAAAAACTGTTTTTT,CASSLGGTGGGNEKLFF
TRBD1,TRBJ1-3,NA,TRBV14,16,TGTGCCAGCAGCTTACGGGACAGGGCGCTCTGGAAACACCATATATTT,CASSLRDRALWKHHIF
TRBD2,TRBJ2-5,many,TRBV20-1,14,TGCAGTCCTGGGACTAGCGGGAGTTTCGAGACCCAGTACTTC,CSPGTSGSFETQYF
NA,TRBJ1-6,many,TRBV3-1,14,TGTGCCAGCAGCCAAGAAGGGAATTGGTCACCCCTCCACTTT,CASSQEGNWSPLHF
NA,TRBJ2-7,many,TRBV6-2/TRBV6-3,13,TGTGCCAGCAGATCACAGGGTTCCTACGAGCAGTACTTC,CASRSQGSYEQYF